This T cell receptor beta chain was identified during a study of blood T cells in healthy people across ages. Study-wide results and limits: Naive and antigen-experienced cells could not be conclusively compared, given unsorted PBMCs. Across the age range, TCR beta diversity per million T cells fell in a roughly linear way.

Combining a sample-barcoded 5' primer with a J-beta primer mix, a second PCR ran for roughly 7 to 12 cycles. CDR3-containing paired-end reads numbered at least 2.5 million in each sample. MiXCR, run by TCRdb on the 5' RACE reads, gives a single entry per CDR3 protein. This table has approximately 1.5 million distinct CDR3 sequences, roughly 32% appearing once. Worth noting for this clonotype: The antigen is unknown.

What was sequenced was blood. This TCR was recovered from a woman in her twenties or thirties in good health.

CDR3 region: CASSLLGEGLTEAFF. The CDR3 nucleotides are TGTGCCAGCAGTTTATTGGGGGAGGGCCTCACTGAAGCTTTCTTT. The genes are TRBV27 and TRBJ1-1, with D possibly being TRBD1 (5 bases). The CDR3 runs 15 residues. The germline gives CDR1 MNHEY, CDR2 SMNVEV (reference sequence). Trimming pared 1 base from V and 4 bases from J, leaving 13 bases between.